This TCR beta chain was recorded in a study of human T cells and chemical hapten exposure. Study as a whole: There were weekly diphenylcyclopropenone doses to the scalp for patients throughout the roughly 23-week study.

This clonotype was recorded at least ten times. No antigen is known for it. The time point is: patch test 2, 6 weeks after DPC sensitization. Sample treatment: therapeutic diphenylcyclopropenone sensitization with weekly scalp DPC. As originally analysed: From roughly 23,000 to 700,000 TCRs were found per sample, with a median of approximately 96,000. TCRdb itself ran the RACE reads through MiXCR, one entry per CDR3 protein. The V and J calls come from TCRdb's annotation, not from the publication. The table includes about 41,000 distinct CDR3 sequences, about 3.5% detected once. Findings of the study overall: DPC sensitization produced no change in TCRs with frequency above 1 in 1000.

Germline loops: CDR1 LGHDT, CDR2 YNNKEL (reference sequence). After removal of 2 bases from V and 2 bases from J, the junction contained 5 bases not matched to a gene. The CDR3 consists of 15 residues. The clonotype originates from a man aged 35 to 55 with alopecia areata. Some clones in this sample may be carry-over from other donors' samples. V is TRBV3-1 and J is TRBJ2-7; TRBD2 matches 8 bases. This material consisted of whole blood, taken in connection with sensitization to the hapten diphenylcyclopropenone (DPC). Written as DNA, the CDR3 is TGTGCCAGCAGCCAACCTAGCGGGCCAACCTACGAGCAGTACTTC. Its protein product is CASSQPSGPTYEQYF.